The entry below describes one T cell receptor beta chain. The target antigen is unknown. V was cut by 3 bases and J by 4 bases, with 7 bases left in between. The germline gives CDR1 MNHNS, CDR2 SASEGT. The CDR3 spans 14 residues. This record belongs to a study of memory CD4+ T cells and cytomegalovirus serostatus. Study findings and constraints: Each of 65 to 75 CMV-associated TCRbeta sequences occurred in one to five individuals.

The sort gate was single viable CD3+CD4+CD8-CD45RO+ cells for memory CD4+ T cells. CD4+ T cells were isolated by positive magnetic selection. Only in-frame clones appear in the TCRdb table, and some are missing; sequencing was by immunoSEQ multiplex PCR. The sample lists 35,000 to 50,000 clones, approximately 84% occurring once. The chain couples TRBV6-1 to TRBJ1-6; TRBD1 is a possible D gene (5 bases). The sequence was obtained from an adult in good health and CMV-seronegative. Sequencing used memory CD4+ T cells from blood. CDR3 amino acids: CASSEGPYNSPLHF. The DNA of the CDR3 is TGTGCCAGCAGTGAGGGGCCGTATAATTCACCCCTCCACTTT.